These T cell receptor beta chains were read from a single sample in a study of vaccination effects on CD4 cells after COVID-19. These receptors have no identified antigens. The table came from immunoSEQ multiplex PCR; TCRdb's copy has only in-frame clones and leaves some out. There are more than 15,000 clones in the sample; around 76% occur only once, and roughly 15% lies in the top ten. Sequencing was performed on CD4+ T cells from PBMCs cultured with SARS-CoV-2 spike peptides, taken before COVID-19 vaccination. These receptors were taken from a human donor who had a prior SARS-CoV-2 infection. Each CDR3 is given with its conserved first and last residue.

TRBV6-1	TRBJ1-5	CASSESIGNQPQHF
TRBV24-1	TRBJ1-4	CATSDFRGPAEKLFF
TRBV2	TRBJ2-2	CASSGPRAGGGPGELFF
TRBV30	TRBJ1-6	CAWSALIGGGGSPLHF
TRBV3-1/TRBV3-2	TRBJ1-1	CASSQEGVLVQGHKAFF
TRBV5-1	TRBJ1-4	CASNIQGGFGEKLFF
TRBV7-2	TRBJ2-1	CASSLDGPSSGEPNEQFF
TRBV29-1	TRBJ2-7	CSVAAQLAAPYEQYF
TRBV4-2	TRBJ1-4	CASSQGLTGGAEKLFF
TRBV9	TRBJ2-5	CASSPGTSGVETQYF
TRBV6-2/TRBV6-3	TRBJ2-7	CASSYPWGQGANEQYF
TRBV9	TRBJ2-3	CASSVGPHSTDTQYF
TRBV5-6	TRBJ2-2	CASRMAWGRGAGELFF
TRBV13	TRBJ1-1	CASSFSTGQGAATEAFF
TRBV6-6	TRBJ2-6	CASTNGGAGANVLTF
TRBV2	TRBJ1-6	CASGQGSSYNSPLHF
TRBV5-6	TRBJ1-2	CASSLTGIYGYTF
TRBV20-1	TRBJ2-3	CSASLAGGSTDTQYF
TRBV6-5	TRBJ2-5	CASTPWTGAQETQYF
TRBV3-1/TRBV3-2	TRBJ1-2	CASSRDRGQGYTF
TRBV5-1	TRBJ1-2	CASSSIGVGLDYGYTF
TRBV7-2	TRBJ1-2	CASSPPPGSSVGYTF
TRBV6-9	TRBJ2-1	CASSYSTLAGNYYNEQFF
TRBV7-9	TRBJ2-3	CASSLGLRGLRVTDTQYF
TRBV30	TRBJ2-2	CAWTESGNTGELFF
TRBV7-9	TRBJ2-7	CASSLGLSYEQYF
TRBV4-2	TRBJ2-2	CASSQGANTGELFF
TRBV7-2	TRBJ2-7	CASSLGTGYYEQYF
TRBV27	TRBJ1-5	CASSFISGSNQPQHF
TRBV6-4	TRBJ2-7	CASTLAGLTYEQYF
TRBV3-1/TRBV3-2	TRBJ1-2	CASSQRQASYGYTF
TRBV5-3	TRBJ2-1	CARSLVNEQFF
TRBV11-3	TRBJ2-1	CASSLGGRVHSYNEQFF
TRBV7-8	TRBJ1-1	CASSLAPGVGEAFF
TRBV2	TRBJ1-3	CASSNRVWGNTIYF
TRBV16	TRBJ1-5	CASSQGANGNQPQHF
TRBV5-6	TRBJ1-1	CASSLAVDTEAFF
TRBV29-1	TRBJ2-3	CSVLGLAGVYTQYF
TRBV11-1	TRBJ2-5	CASSPPGTSGGGTQYF
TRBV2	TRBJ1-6	CASSEWGGQVSPLHF
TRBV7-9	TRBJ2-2	CASSRQGGQPNTGELFF
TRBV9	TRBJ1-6	CASSVRGQLNSPLHF
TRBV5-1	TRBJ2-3	CASSYPGGGGRDTQYF
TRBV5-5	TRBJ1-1	CASSPTHENTEAFF
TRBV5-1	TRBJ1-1	CASSFGFKNTEAFF
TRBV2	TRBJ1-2	CASSVNSYGYTF